This T cell receptor (beta chain) came from a study of blood T cell repertoires in COVID-19. Study-wide context: Whether acute or convalescent, the COVID-19 samples came from the United States, Italy and Spain.

Produced via immunoSEQ multiplex PCR; TCRdb's table is partial and in-frame only. This sample has around 99,000 clones, with around 90% found just once. The V gene lost 6 bases and the J gene lost 3 bases, with 9 bases spanning the gap. Germline V lookup: CDR1 MDHEN, CDR2 SYDVKM. There are 13 residues in the CDR3. Sequenced material: peripheral blood. The V call is TRBV28, the J call TRBJ1-5, with unresolved D. The clonotype originates from a human donor in a cohort sampled during active COVID-19. The CDR3 DNA sequence: TGTGCCAGCAGACAGCGGACCAATCAGCCCCAGCATTTT. Its protein product is CASRQRTNQPQHF.